This passage covers 4 T cell receptor beta chains from one sample sequenced in a study of control samples from healthy donors and cancer patients. The protocol was immunoSEQ multiplex PCR, while the TCRdb copy is restricted to in-frame clones and leaves out a portion. The sample holds fewer than 200,000 clones. Source material: blood. The receptor source for this set is a woman aged 25 to 39 in good health.

The V gene is TRBV5-4, the J gene TRBJ2-4; D uncertain. Deletions cut 3 bases from V and 0 bases from J, with 13 bases between. Germline V gene data show CDR1 as SGHNT and CDR2 as YYREEE (reference sequence). The CDR3 contains 16 residues. The CDR3 nucleotides read TGTGCCAGCAGCTCCGACGGTGAGCTAGCCAAAAACATTCAGTACTTC. This gives the protein CASSSDGELAKNIQYF.

The V gene is TRBV7-2, the J gene TRBJ2-3; 16 bases map to TRBD2. V shed 5 bases and J 2 bases; nucleotides not matched to a gene: 7. Germline CDR1 SGHTA, CDR2 FQGNSA. This CDR3 is 18 amino acids long. CDR3 nucleotide sequence: TGTGCCAGCAGCCCAGTGGGACTAGCGGGGGGGCCCACAGATACGCAGTATTTT. This codes for CASSPVGLAGGPTDTQYF. The full variable domain, with the rest looked up from reference TRBV7-2 and TRBJ2-3, is GAGVSQSPSNKVTEKGKDVELRCDPISGHTALYWYRQSLGQGLEFLIYFQGNSAPDKSGLPSDRFSAERTGGSVSTLTIQRTQQEDSAVYLCASSPVGLAGGPTDTQYFGPGTRLTVL.

V is TRBV19 and J is TRBJ2-7; D tentatively reads TRBD1 or TRBD2 (5 bases each). The V end was cut by 4 bases, the J end by 5 bases, with 18 bases between. The CDR3 has 15 residues. CDR1 and CDR2 from the germline V gene are LNHDA and SQIVND (reference sequence). The CDR3 loop reads CASSRGPGRIDEQYF. The CDR3 nucleotides are TGTGCCAGTAGTAGGGGACCGGGTCGGATCGACGAGCAGTACTTC.

V is TRBV7-2 and J is TRBJ2-3; TRBD2 might be the D (5 bases). Looked up from germline, CDR1 is SGHTA and CDR2 is FQGNSA. This CDR3 has 13 amino acids. V dropped 4 bases and J dropped 6 bases, with 11 bases sitting between them. The chain's CDR3 is CASSSTEADTQYF. CDR3 nucleotides: TGTGCCAGCAGCTCCACGGAGGCGGATACGCAGTATTTT.